This record concerns one TCR beta chain sequence. V lost 6 bases to trimming and J lost 5 bases; unmatched junction nucleotides: 11. Germline V CDR1 and CDR2: MNHEY, SVGAGI. There are 15 residues in the CDR3. Per the authors' pipeline: The assay estimated nucleated cells by amplifying reference gene primers. Repertoires were generated with immunoSEQ multiplex PCR, while TCRdb's copy carries only in-frame clones and drops some. D and trimming come from the DNA, and the V and J calls and clone size come from that table. The sample holds tens of thousands of clones, around 90% seen once. The entry originates in a study of blood T cell repertoires in COVID-19. Study context: From T cells, B-cell-depleted T cells, or PBMCs came the material, which was cDNA or gDNA.

Sequencing was carried out using peripheral blood. The receptor was derived from a woman in her 70s with acute or convalescent COVID-19. This chain uses TRBV6-5 with TRBJ2-5; TRBD2 agrees at 8 bases. The CDR3, as DNA: TGTGCCAGCAGCGATCGTAGCGGGGTCCGGGAGACCCAGTACTTC. This encodes CASSDRSGVRETQYF.